The 8 T cell receptor beta chains reported below all come from one sample, sequenced in a study of T-cell memory formation after mild COVID-19. TCRdb processed the 5' RACE reads anew with MiXCR; each CDR3 protein has one entry. The sample has under 350,000 distinct CDR3 sequences; around 16% are singletons. Sequencing was carried out using PBMCs or a T cell subset sorted from them (not recorded which). The receptors stem from a man between 18 and 29 years old who had mild COVID-19 (a few samples of this study predate the infection). Cell type and time point are not known.

J is TRBJ1-4 and V is TRBV5-1, with D unclear. Trimming stripped 0 bases from V and 9 bases from J, with 15 bases between. The germline gives CDR1 SGHRS, CDR2 YFSETQ. The CDR3 contains 15 residues. The CDR3: CASSLEGSPHQKLFF. CDR3 DNA: TGCGCCAGCAGCTTGGAAGGCAGCCCTCACCAAAAACTGTTTTTT.

The V and J genes are TRBV29-1 and TRBJ2-3; 11 positions match TRBD2. V shed 4 bases and J 4 bases; nucleotides not matched to a gene: 4. Germline V gene lookup returns CDR1 SQVTM and CDR2 ANQGSEA. This CDR3 spans 14 amino acids. The CDR3 region is CSVVSGGASDTQYF. CDR3 bases: TGCAGCGTTGTTAGCGGGGGGGCTTCAGATACGCAGTATTTT.

This clonotype was counted at least ten times. V usage is TRBV5-1 and J usage is TRBJ2-7, with D tentatively TRBD2 (5 bases). Germline CDR1 SGHRS, CDR2 YFSETQ. V lost 4 bases and J 3 bases, leaving 17 bases between the germline ends. The CDR3 spans 15 residues. DNA for the CDR3: TGCGCCAGCAGCCCGAATCCGGGAAGCATCTACGAGCAGTACGTC. Translation gives CASSPNPGSIYEQYV.

This clonotype was observed a handful of times. This chain links TRBV11-3 with TRBJ2-1, with TRBD1 matching over 7 bases. This CDR3 is 14 amino acids long. J was trimmed by 5 bases and V by 1 base; bases with no gene match: 2. Germline loops: CDR1 SGHNT, CDR2 YENEEA. The chain's CDR3 is CASSLADRDNEQFF. CDR3 coding DNA: TGTGCCAGCAGCTTAGCTGACAGGGACAATGAGCAGTTCTTC.

This chain links TRBV25-1 with TRBJ2-2, with TRBD1 as a possible D gene (5 bases). V lost 10 bases, J lost 6 bases, and 18 bases lay in between. CDR1 and CDR2 from the germline V gene are MGHDK and SYGVNS. This CDR3 contains 14 residues. The CDR3 is CATRPQGTAGELFF. DNA of the CDR3: TGTGCCACCCGGCCCCAGGGAACGGCCGGGGAGCTGTTTTTT.

V and J are TRBV6-5 and TRBJ1-1, with D perhaps TRBD1 (6 bases). V was trimmed by 6 bases and J by 4 bases, leaving 15 bases between them. Germline CDR1 and CDR2: MNHEY and SVGAGI. The CDR3 spans 14 residues. CDR3 protein: CASSNPGGGTEAFF. The CDR3 DNA reads TGTGCCAGCAGCAACCCAGGAGGGGGCACTGAAGCTTTCTTT.

This clonotype turned up a few times. DNA of the CDR3: TGTGCCAGCAGTTCGCGACAGGGGAGGTTTCTACGAGAGACCCAGTACTTC. It is translated as CASSSRQGRFLRETQYF. This chain uses TRBV6-5 with TRBJ2-5; TRBD1 agrees at 8 bases. This CDR3 region has 17 residues. Germline CDR1 is MNHEY and CDR2 is SVGAGI. V trimming: 4 bases; J trimming: 4 bases; junction bases outside the gene matches: 14.

A few counts support this clonotype. The rearrangement links TRBV6-5 to TRBJ2-3; 11 positions match TRBD2. This CDR3 contains 20 residues. Trimming cost V 4 bases and J 0 bases; bases outside gene matches: 15. Germline loops: CDR1 MNHEY, CDR2 SVGAGI. CDR3 bases: TGTGCCAGCAGTTCCCTTGCCTTCTGGACTAGCGGGCCTAGCACAGATACGCAGTATTTT. Amino acid sequence: CASSSLAFWTSGPSTDTQYF.